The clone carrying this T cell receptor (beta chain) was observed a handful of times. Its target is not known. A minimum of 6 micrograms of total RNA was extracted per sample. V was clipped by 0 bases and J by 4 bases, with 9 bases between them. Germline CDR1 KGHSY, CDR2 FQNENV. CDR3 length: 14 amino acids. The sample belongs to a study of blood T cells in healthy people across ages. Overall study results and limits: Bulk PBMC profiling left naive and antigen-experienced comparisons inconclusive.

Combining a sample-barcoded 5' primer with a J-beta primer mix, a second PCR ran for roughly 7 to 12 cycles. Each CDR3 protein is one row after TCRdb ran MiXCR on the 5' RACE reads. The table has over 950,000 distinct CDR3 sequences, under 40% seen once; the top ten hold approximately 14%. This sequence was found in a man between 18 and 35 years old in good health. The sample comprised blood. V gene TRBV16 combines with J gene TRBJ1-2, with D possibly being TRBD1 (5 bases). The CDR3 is CASSQSGGAYGYTF. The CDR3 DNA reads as TGTGCCAGCAGCCAATCGGGGGGAGCCTATGGCTACACCTTC.